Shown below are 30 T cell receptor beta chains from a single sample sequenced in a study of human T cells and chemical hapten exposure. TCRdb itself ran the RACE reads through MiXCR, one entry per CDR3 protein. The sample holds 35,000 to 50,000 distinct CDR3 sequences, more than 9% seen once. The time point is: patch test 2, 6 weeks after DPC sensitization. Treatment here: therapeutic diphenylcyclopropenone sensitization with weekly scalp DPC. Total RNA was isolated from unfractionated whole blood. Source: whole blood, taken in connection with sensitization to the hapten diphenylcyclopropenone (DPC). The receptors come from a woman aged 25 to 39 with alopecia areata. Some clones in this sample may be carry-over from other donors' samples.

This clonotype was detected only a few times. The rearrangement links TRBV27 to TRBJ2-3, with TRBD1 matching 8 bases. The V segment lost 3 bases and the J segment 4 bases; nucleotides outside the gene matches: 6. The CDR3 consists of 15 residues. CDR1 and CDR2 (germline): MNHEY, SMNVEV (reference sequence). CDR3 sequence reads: CASSLGDRIPDTQYF. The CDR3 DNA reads TGTGCCAGCAGTTTGGGGGACAGGATCCCAGATACGCAGTATTTT.

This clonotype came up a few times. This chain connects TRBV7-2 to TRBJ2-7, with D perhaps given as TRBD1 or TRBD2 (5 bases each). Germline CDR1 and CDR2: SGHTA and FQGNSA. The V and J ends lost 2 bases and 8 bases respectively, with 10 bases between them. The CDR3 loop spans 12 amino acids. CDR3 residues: CASSLRGAQQYF. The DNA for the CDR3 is TGTGCCAGCAGCTTAAGAGGGGCCCAGCAGTACTTC. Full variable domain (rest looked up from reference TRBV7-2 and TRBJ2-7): GAGVSQSPSNKVTEKGKDVELRCDPISGHTALYWYRQSLGQGLEFLIYFQGNSAPDKSGLPSDRFSAERTGGSVSTLTIQRTQQEDSAVYLCASSLRGAQQYFGPGTRLTVT.

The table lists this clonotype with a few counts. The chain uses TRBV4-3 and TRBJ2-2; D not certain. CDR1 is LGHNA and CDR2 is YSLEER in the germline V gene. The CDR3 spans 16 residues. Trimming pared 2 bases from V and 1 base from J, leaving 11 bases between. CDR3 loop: CASSQTWAENTGELFF. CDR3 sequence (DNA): TGCGCCAGCAGCCAAACCTGGGCAGAGAACACCGGGGAGCTGTTTTTT.

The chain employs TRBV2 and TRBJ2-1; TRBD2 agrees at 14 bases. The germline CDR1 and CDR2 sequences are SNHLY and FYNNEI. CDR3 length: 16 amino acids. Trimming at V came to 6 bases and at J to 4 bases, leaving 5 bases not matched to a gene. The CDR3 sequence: CASRGLAGEPYNEQFF. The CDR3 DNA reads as TGTGCCAGCAGGGGACTAGCGGGGGAACCATACAATGAGCAGTTCTTC.

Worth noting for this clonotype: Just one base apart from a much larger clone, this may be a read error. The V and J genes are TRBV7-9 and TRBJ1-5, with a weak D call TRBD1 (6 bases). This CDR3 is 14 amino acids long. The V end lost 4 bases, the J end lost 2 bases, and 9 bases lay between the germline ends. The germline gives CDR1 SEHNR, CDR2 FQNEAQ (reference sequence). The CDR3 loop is CASSSQGCNQPQHF. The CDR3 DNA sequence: TGTGCCAGCAGCTCACAGGGATGCAATCAGCCCCAGCATTTT.

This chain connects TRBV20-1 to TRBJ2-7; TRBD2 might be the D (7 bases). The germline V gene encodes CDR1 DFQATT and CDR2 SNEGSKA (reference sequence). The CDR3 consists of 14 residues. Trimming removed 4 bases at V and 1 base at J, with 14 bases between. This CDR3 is CSATRGAYSYEQYF. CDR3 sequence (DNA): TGCAGTGCTACCCGGGGGGCGTATTCCTACGAGCAGTACTTC.

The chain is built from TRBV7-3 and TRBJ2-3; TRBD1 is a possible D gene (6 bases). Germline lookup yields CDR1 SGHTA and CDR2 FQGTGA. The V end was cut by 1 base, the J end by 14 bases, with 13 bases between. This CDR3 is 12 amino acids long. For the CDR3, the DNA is TGTGCCAGCAGCTTAAATGGGGGCCCGGCGTATTTT. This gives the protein CASSLNGGPAYF.

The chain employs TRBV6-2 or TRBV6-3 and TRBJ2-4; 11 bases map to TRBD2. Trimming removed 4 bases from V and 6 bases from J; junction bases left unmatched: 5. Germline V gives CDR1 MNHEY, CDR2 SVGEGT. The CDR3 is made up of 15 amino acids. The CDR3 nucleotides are TGTGCCAGCAGTTCTAGCGGGGGGACTGGAAACATTCAGTACTTC. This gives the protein CASSSSGGTGNIQYF.

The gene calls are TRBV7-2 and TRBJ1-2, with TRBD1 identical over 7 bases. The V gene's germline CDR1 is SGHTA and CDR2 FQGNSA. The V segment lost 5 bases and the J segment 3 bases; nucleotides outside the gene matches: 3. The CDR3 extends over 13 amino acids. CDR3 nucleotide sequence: TGTGCCAGCAGCATACAGGGGTACTATGGCTACACCTTC. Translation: CASSIQGYYGYTF.

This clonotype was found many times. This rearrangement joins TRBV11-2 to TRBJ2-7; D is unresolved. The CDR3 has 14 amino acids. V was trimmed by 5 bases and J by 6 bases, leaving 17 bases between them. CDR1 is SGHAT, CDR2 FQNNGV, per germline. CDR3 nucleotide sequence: TGTGCCAGCAGCCCCGACCCACAGATCGCCGAGCAGTACTTC. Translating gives CASSPDPQIAEQYF.

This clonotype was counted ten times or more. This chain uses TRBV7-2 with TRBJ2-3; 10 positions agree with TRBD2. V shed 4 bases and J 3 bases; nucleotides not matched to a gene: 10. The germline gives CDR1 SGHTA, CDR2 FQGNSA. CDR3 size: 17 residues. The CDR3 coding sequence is TGTGCCAGCAGCTCTAGCGGGGGCCGGGGGAGTACAGATACGCAGTATTTT. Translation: CASSSSGGRGSTDTQYF.

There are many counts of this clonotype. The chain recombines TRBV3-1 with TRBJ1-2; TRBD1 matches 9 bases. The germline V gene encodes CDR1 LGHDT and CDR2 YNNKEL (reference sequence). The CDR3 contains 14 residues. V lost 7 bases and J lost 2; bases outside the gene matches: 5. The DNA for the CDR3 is TGTGCCAGCACCGACAGGGGGGGGAACTATGGCTACACCTTC. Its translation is CASTDRGGNYGYTF.

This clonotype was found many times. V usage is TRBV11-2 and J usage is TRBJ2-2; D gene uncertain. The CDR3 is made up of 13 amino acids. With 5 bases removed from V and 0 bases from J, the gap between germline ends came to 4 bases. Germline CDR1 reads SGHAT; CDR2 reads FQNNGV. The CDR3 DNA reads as TGTGCCAGCAGCCTACCGAACACCGGGGAGCTGTTTTTT. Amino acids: CASSLPNTGELFF.

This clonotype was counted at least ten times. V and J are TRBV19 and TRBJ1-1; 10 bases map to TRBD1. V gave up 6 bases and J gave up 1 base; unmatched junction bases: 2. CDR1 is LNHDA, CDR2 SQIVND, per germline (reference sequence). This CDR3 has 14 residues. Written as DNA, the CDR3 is TGTGCCAGTAGCCGGGACAGGGGGAACACTGAAGCTTTCTTT. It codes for CASSRDRGNTEAFF. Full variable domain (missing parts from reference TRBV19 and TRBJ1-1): DGGITQSPKYLFRKEGQNVTLSCEQNLNHDAMYWYRQDPGQGLRLIYYSQIVNDFQKGDIAEGYSVSREKKESFPLTVTSAQKNPTAFYLCASSRDRGNTEAFFGQGTRLTVV.

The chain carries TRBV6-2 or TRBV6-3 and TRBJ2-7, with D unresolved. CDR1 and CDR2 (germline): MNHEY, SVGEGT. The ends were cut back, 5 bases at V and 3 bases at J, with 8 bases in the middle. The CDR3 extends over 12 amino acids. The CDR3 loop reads CASSIGRYEQYF. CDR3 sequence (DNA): TGTGCCAGCAGTATTGGACGCTACGAGCAGTACTTC.

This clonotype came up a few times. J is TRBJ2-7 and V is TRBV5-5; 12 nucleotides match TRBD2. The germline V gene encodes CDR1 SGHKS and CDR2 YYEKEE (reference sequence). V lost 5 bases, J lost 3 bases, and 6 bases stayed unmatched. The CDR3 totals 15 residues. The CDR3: CASRPTSGGIYEQYF. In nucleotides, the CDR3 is TGTGCCAGCAGACCTACTAGCGGGGGGATCTACGAGCAGTACTTC.

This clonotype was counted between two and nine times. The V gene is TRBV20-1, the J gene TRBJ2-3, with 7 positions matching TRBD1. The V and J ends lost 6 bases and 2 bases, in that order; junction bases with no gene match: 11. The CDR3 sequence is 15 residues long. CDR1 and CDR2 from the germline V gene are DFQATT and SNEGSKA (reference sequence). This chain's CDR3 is CSARNDRVNTDTQYF. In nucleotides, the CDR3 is TGCAGTGCAAGAAATGACAGGGTAAACACAGATACGCAGTATTTT.

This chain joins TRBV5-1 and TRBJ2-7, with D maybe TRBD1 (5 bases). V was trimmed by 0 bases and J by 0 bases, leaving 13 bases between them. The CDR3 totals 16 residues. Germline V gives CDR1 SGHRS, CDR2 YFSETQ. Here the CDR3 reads CASSLASQGVSYEQYF. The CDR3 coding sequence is TGCGCCAGCAGCTTGGCCAGCCAGGGCGTCTCCTACGAGCAGTACTTC.

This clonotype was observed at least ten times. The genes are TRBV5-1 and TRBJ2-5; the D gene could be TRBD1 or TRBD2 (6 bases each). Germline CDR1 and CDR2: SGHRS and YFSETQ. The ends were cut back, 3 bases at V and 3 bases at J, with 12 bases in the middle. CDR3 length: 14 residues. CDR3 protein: CASSSRGLKETQYF. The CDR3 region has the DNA TGCGCCAGCAGCTCCCGGGGGCTAAAAGAGACCCAGTACTTC. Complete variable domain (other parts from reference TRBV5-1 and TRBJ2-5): KAGVTQTPRYLIKTRGQQVTLSCSPISGHRSVSWYQQTPGQGLQFLFEYFSETQRNKGNFPGRFSGRQFSNSRSEMNVSTLELGDSALYLCASSSRGLKETQYFGPGTRLLVL.

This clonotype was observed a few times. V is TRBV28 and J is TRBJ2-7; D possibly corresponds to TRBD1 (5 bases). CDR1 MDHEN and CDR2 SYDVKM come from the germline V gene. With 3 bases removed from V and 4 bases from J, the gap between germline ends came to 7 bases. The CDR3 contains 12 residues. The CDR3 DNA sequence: TGTGCCAGCAGTTTCAGGGTATACGAGCAGTACTTC. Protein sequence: CASSFRVYEQYF.

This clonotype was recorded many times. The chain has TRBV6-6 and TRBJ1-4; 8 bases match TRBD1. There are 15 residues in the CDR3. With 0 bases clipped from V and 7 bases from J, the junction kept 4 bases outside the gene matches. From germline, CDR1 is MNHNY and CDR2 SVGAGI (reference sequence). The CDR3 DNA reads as TGTGCCAGCAGTTACTCCGGGACAGGAATTGAAAAACTGTTTTTT. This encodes CASSYSGTGIEKLFF.

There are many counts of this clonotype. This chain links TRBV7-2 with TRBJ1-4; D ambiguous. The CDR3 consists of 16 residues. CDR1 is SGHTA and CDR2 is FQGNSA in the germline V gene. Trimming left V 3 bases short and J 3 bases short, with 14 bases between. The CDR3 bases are TGTGCCAGCAGCTTCGGCCTTGCGAGGTCTAATGAAAAACTGTTTTTT. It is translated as CASSFGLARSNEKLFF.

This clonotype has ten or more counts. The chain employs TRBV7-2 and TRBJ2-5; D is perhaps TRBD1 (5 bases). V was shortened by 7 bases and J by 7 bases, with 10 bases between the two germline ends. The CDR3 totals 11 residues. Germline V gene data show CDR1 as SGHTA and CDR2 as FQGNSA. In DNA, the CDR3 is TGTGCCAGCACCGATGGGGCGACCCAGTACTTC. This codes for CASTDGATQYF.

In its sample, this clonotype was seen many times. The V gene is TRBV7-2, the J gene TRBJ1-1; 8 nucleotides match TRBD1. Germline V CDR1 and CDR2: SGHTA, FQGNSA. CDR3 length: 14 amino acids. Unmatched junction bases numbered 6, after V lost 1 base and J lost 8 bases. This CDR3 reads CASSLDRTGTEAFF. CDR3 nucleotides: TGTGCCAGCAGCTTAGATAGGACAGGGACCGAAGCTTTCTTT.

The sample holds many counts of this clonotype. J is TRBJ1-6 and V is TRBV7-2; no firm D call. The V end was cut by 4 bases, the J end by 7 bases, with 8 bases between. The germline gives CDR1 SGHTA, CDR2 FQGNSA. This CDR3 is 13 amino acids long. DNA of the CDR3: TGTGCCAGCAGCTCCTCCGCGAATTCACCCCTCCACTTT. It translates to CASSSSANSPLHF.

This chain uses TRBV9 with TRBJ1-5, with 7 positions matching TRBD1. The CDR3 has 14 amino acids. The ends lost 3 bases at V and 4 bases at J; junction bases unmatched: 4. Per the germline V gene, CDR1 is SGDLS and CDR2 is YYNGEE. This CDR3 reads CASSGGTANQPQHF. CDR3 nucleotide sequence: TGTGCCAGCAGCGGAGGGACAGCTAATCAGCCCCAGCATTTT.

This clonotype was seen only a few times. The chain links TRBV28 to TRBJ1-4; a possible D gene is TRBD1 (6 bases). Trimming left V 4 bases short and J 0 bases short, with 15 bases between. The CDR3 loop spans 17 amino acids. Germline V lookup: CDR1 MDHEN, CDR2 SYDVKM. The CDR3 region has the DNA TGTGCCAGCAGTTCACCCGGGGACACCGCAACTAATGAAAAACTGTTTTTT. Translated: CASSSPGDTATNEKLFF.

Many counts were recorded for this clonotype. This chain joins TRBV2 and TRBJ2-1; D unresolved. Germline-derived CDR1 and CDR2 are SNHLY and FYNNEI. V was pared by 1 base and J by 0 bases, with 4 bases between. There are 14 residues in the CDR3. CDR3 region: CASSEVSSYNEQFF. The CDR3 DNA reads TGTGCCAGCAGTGAAGTTTCCTCCTACAATGAGCAGTTCTTC.

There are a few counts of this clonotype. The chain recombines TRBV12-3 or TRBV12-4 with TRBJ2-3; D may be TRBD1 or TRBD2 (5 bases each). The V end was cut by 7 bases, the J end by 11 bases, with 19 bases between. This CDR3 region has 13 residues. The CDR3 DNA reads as TGTGCCAGCACCCCAGAGGGGTCCTTCCGGCAGTATTTT. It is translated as CASTPEGSFRQYF.

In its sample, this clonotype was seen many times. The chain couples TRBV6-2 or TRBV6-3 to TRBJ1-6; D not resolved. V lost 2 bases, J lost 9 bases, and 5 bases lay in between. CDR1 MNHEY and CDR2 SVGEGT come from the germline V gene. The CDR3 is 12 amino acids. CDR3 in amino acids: CASSYGGSPLHF. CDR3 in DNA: TGTGCCAGCAGTTACGGCGGTTCACCCCTCCACTTT.